Below are 28 T cell receptor beta chains sequenced from a single sample in a study of T cells in Graves' hyperthyroidism and ophthalmopathy. Amplification of TCR beta CDR3 regions was performed using RNA transcripts as template. Carried out on the TCR CDR3, a first-round RT-PCR used the HTBI primer set. One entry per CDR3 protein results from TCRdb running MiXCR on the multiplex PCR reads. The repertoire holds around 690,000 distinct CDR3 sequences, with about 18% as singletons. Sequenced sample: blood. The source is a man aged 45-60 years with Graves' hyperthyroidism.

This clonotype was recorded many times. This sequence joins TRBV10-3 and TRBJ2-7; D perhaps matches TRBD2 (6 bases). Germline V gene data show CDR1 as ENHRY and CDR2 as SYGVKD. V dropped 4 bases and J dropped 5 bases, with 18 bases sitting between them. The CDR3 spans 15 residues. The CDR3: CAISGSWGVTDEQYF. In DNA form, the CDR3 reads TGTGCCATCAGTGGTTCTTGGGGGGTCACGGACGAGCAGTACTTC.

This clonotype was seen at least ten times. The chain links TRBV28 to TRBJ2-2; unclear D gene. The germline V gene encodes CDR1 MDHEN and CDR2 SYDVKM. Deletions cut 5 bases from V and 4 bases from J, with 14 bases between. CDR3 length: 15 amino acids. The chain's CDR3 is CASSLDLPGTGELFF. DNA for the CDR3: TGTGCCAGCAGTCTGGACCTCCCGGGCACCGGGGAGCTGTTTTTT.

The J gene is TRBJ2-5, the V gene TRBV7-3; TRBD2 agrees at 12 bases. CDR1 and CDR2 (germline): SGHTA, FQGTGA. V shed 4 bases and J 4 bases; nucleotides not matched to a gene: 13. CDR3 length: 18 amino acids. The CDR3 sequence is CASSSRTSGIGAGETQYF. In DNA form, the CDR3 reads TGTGCCAGCAGCTCCCGGACTAGCGGGATCGGGGCCGGAGAGACCCAGTACTTC.

This clonotype was observed at least ten times. The chain couples TRBV7-3 to TRBJ1-1, with TRBD1 matching over 10 bases. The CDR3 runs 14 residues. Germline-derived CDR1 and CDR2 are SGHTA and FQGTGA. Trimming cost V 5 bases and J 5 bases; bases outside gene matches: 5. CDR3 loop: CASSATGGATEAFF. DNA for the CDR3: TGTGCCAGCAGCGCGACAGGGGGCGCGACTGAAGCTTTCTTT.

This clonotype occurred a few times. The chain uses TRBV5-4 and TRBJ2-5; no firm D call. This CDR3 contains 13 residues. Germline CDR1 is SGHNT and CDR2 is YYREEE (reference sequence). V was trimmed by 4 bases and J by 5 bases, leaving 12 bases between them. The CDR3 spells CASSPPLGETQYF. The CDR3 bases are TGTGCCAGCAGCCCCCCTTTAGGCGAGACCCAGTACTTC.

This clonotype was detected a few times. The rearrangement uses TRBV19 and TRBJ2-2; the D gene is possibly TRBD2 (6 bases). Trimming removed 1 base at V and 1 base at J, with 10 bases between. Germline CDR1 is LNHDA and CDR2 is SQIVND (reference sequence). This CDR3 spans 16 amino acids. CDR3 sequence (DNA): TGTGCCAGTAGTATAGGGGGCGGGATGAACACCGGGGAGCTGTTTTTT. It encodes CASSIGGGMNTGELFF.

In this sample, this clonotype turned up a few times. The V and J genes are TRBV5-5 and TRBJ2-1, with TRBD2 identical over 10 bases. The J segment lost 7 bases and the V segment lost 4 bases, leaving 8 bases of the junction unmatched. Germline loops: CDR1 SGHKS, CDR2 YYEKEE (reference sequence). The CDR3 has 15 residues. CDR3 sequence (DNA): TGTGCCAGCAGCAGATCCGGGACTAGCGAAAATGAGCAGTTCTTC. Protein sequence: CASSRSGTSENEQFF.

The chain employs TRBV4-3 and TRBJ2-3, with D possibly TRBD1 on 6 matching bases. V dropped 0 bases and J dropped 0 bases, with 19 bases sitting between them. CDR3 length: 19 residues. The V gene's germline CDR1 is LGHNA and CDR2 YSLEER. The CDR3 sequence: CASSQEEGHYTSSTDTQYF. The CDR3 DNA follows: TGCGCCAGCAGCCAAGAAGAGGGACACTATACTTCTAGCACAGATACGCAGTATTTT.

This clonotype was seen repeatedly, ten times or more. The chain joins TRBV2 to TRBJ2-1; 9 bases are shared with TRBD2. CDR3 length equals 15 residues. The V segment lost 3 bases and the J segment 8 bases; nucleotides outside the gene matches: 8. Germline lookup yields CDR1 SNHLY and CDR2 FYNNEI. For the CDR3, the DNA is TGTGCCAGCAGTGATATTAGCGGGAGTCGCGATGAGCAGTTCTTC. Its protein product is CASSDISGSRDEQFF.

This clonotype was seen many times. The genes are TRBV2 and TRBJ2-1; unclear D gene. With 4 bases removed from V and 5 bases from J, the gap between germline ends came to 9 bases. The CDR3 extends over 13 amino acids. CDR1 is SNHLY and CDR2 is FYNNEI in the germline V gene. As DNA, the CDR3 is TGTGCCAGCAGTGTTCGGGCAGACAATGAGCAGTTCTTC. This codes for CASSVRADNEQFF. The variable domain in full, with the rest retrieved from reference TRBV2 and TRBJ2-1, is EPEVTQTPSHQVTQMGQEVILRCVPISNHLYFYWYRQILGQKVEFLVSFYNNEISEKSEIFDDQFSVERPDGSNFTLKIRSTKLEDSAMYFCASSVRADNEQFFGPGTRLTVL.

This clonotype was seen many times. The V and J genes are TRBV24-1 and TRBJ2-7; 13 bases are a match to TRBD2. Unmatched junction bases numbered 8, after V lost 4 bases and J lost 3 bases. This CDR3 comprises 17 residues. CDR1 is KGHDR, CDR2 SFDVKD, per germline. This CDR3 reads CATSEAGTSGTLYEQYF. CDR3 sequence (DNA): TGTGCCACCAGTGAGGCCGGGACTAGCGGGACCCTCTACGAGCAGTACTTC.

The J gene is TRBJ2-7, the V gene TRBV10-3; D is unclear. The CDR3 sequence is 14 residues long. Germline CDR1 ENHRY, CDR2 SYGVKD. Trimming stripped 0 bases from V and 6 bases from J, with 12 bases between. The CDR3 loop reads CAISESSAIIEQYF. DNA for the CDR3: TGTGCCATCAGTGAGTCGAGCGCTATTATCGAGCAGTACTTC.

This clonotype was recorded at least ten times. The V gene is TRBV6-2 or TRBV6-3, the J gene TRBJ2-1; 9 bases fit TRBD1. The junction had 4 bases not matched to a gene; V was cut back by 5 bases and J by 5 bases. Germline V lookup: CDR1 MNHEY, CDR2 SVGEGT. The CDR3 covers 14 residues. CDR3 amino acids: CASSPGQGDNEQFF. As DNA, the CDR3 is TGTGCCAGCAGTCCGGGACAGGGAGACAATGAGCAGTTCTTC.

This clonotype occurred many times. The rearrangement uses TRBV20-1 and TRBJ2-7; 11 bases are a match to TRBD2. V dropped 4 bases and J dropped 2; count of bases not matched to a gene: 4. Germline loops: CDR1 DFQATT, CDR2 SNEGSKA (reference sequence). The CDR3 loop spans 14 amino acids. The CDR3 loop reads CSAKGLADPYEQYF. CDR3 DNA: TGCAGTGCTAAGGGACTAGCGGACCCCTACGAGCAGTACTTC.

The chain links TRBV6-5 to TRBJ1-5; D is undetermined. Trimming took off 2 bases at V and 6 bases at J, with 11 bases between the two ends. This CDR3 contains 14 residues. The germline gives CDR1 MNHEY, CDR2 SVGAGI. In nucleotides, the CDR3 is TGTGCCAGCAGTTACGTTGGGATTGCTCAGCCCCAGCATTTT. Translating gives CASSYVGIAQPQHF.

This chain uses TRBV30 with TRBJ1-5; 8 positions agree with TRBD1. Trimming at V came to 3 bases and at J to 4 bases, leaving 5 bases not matched to a gene. The CDR3 totals 14 residues. Germline V lookup: CDR1 GTSNPN, CDR2 SVGIG (reference sequence). The CDR3 sequence is CAWRDRAGNQPQHF. Written as DNA, the CDR3 is TGTGCCTGGAGGGACAGGGCGGGTAATCAGCCCCAGCATTTT.

Many counts were recorded for this clonotype. The V and J genes are TRBV27 and TRBJ2-7; the D gene is possibly TRBD2 (6 bases). The germline gives CDR1 MNHEY, CDR2 SMNVEV (reference sequence). The length of the CDR3 is 15 residues. Trimming took off 1 base at V and 4 bases at J, with 14 bases between the two ends. The CDR3 bases are TGTGCCAGCAGTTTATACGGGAGTTACCTATACGAGCAGTACTTC. Its protein is CASSLYGSYLYEQYF.

This clonotype was counted at least ten times. In DNA form, the CDR3 reads TGTGCCAGCAGCCAAGAAGAGACTCTGGACACTGAAGCTTTCTTT. Its protein product is CASSQEETLDTEAFF. The chain joins TRBV3-1 to TRBJ1-1; D is ambiguous. The germline V gene encodes CDR1 LGHDT and CDR2 YNNKEL (reference sequence). This CDR3 has 15 residues. V was shortened by 0 bases and J by 3 bases, with 11 bases between the two germline ends.

This chain links TRBV5-1 with TRBJ2-2, with TRBD1 identical over 9 bases. The germline gives CDR1 SGHRS, CDR2 YFSETQ. The CDR3 consists of 17 residues. Trimming removed 4 bases from V and 3 bases from J; junction bases left unmatched: 10. The CDR3 bases are TGCGCCAGCAGCGGAGCCCCGGGACAGGGAGACACCGGGGAGCTGTTTTTT. Protein: CASSGAPGQGDTGELFF.

Ten or more counts support this clonotype. The rearrangement uses TRBV5-1 and TRBJ1-1; D unresolved. The CDR3 length is 13 residues. The germline V gene has CDR1 SGHRS and CDR2 YFSETQ. V lost 1 base to trimming and J lost 5 bases, with 9 bases between them. The chain's CDR3 is CASSLYAQTEAFF. For the CDR3, the DNA is TGCGCCAGCAGCTTGTATGCACAGACTGAAGCTTTCTTT.

This clonotype was seen only a few times. The genes are TRBV3-1 and TRBJ2-7; D unresolved. Germline assignment: CDR1 LGHDT and CDR2 YNNKEL (reference sequence). V lost 0 bases to trimming and J lost 2 bases, with 8 bases between them. The CDR3 sequence is 14 residues long. This CDR3 reads CASSQENVPYEQYF. The CDR3 nucleotides are TGTGCCAGCAGCCAAGAAAACGTTCCCTACGAGCAGTACTTC.

V and J are TRBV18 and TRBJ2-5; D is possibly TRBD1 (6 bases). Trimming took off 3 bases at V and 5 bases at J, with 13 bases between the two ends. The germline V gene encodes CDR1 KGHSH and CDR2 LQKENI. The CDR3 has 14 residues. Written as DNA, the CDR3 is TGTGCCAGCTCACCTACGGGACATCGGGAGACCCAGTACTTC. Residues: CASSPTGHRETQYF.

In its sample, this clonotype was seen many times. The J gene is TRBJ1-1, the V gene TRBV7-2, with a weak D call TRBD1 (5 bases). The CDR3 totals 20 residues. Trimming cost V 1 base and J 2 bases, with 26 bases left between them. Germline assignment: CDR1 SGHTA and CDR2 FQGNSA. The CDR3 spells CASSLVRSGRLRRRNTEAFF. The CDR3 DNA reads as TGTGCCAGCAGCTTAGTTCGATCGGGGCGACTCAGAAGAAGAAACACTGAAGCTTTCTTT. The complete variable domain, with remaining parts taken from reference TRBV7-2 and TRBJ1-1, reads GAGVSQSPSNKVTEKGKDVELRCDPISGHTALYWYRQSLGQGLEFLIYFQGNSAPDKSGLPSDRFSAERTGGSVSTLTIQRTQQEDSAVYLCASSLVRSGRLRRRNTEAFFGQGTRLTVV.

The chain carries TRBV6-5 and TRBJ2-7, with TRBD1 matching over 7 bases. The junction had 14 bases not matched to a gene; V was cut back by 0 bases and J by 6 bases. The CDR3 loop spans 17 amino acids. Looked up from germline, CDR1 is MNHEY and CDR2 is SVGAGI. CDR3 residues: CASSYSNGATGPGEQYF. For the CDR3, the DNA is TGTGCCAGCAGTTACTCGAACGGTGCGACAGGGCCGGGCGAGCAGTACTTC.

Regarding this clonotype: Mismatch with germline at one junction end may stem from a read error. V gene TRBV11-3 combines with J gene TRBJ2-7; 13 nucleotides align to TRBD2. The CDR3 has 15 amino acids. The germline gives CDR1 SGHNT, CDR2 YENEEA. As DNA, the CDR3 is TGTGCCAGCAGCTCCGGGACTAGCGGGACCTACGAGCAGCACTTC. Protein sequence: CASSSGTSGTYEQHF.

V and J are TRBV5-1 and TRBJ1-1, with TRBD1 as a possible D gene (5 bases). There are 15 residues in the CDR3. Trimming removed 0 bases at V and 0 bases at J, with 9 bases between. Germline V gives CDR1 SGHRS, CDR2 YFSETQ. CDR3 protein: CASSLVTGVNTEAFF. CDR3 DNA: TGCGCCAGCAGCTTGGTCACAGGCGTGAACACTGAAGCTTTCTTT.

This chain joins TRBV20-1 and TRBJ2-5, with D perhaps TRBD2 (7 bases). The CDR3 is 16 residues long. Trimming removed 6 bases from V and 5 bases from J, with 25 bases in between. The germline V gene encodes CDR1 DFQATT and CDR2 SNEGSKA (reference sequence). The CDR3 bases are TGCAGTGCCTCTGGGTTCAGCGGGATAGGGGGGGAGACCCAGTACTTC. Translation: CSASGFSGIGGETQYF.

This clonotype has just a few counts. The chain links TRBV18 to TRBJ2-5; D unclear. V lost 3 bases to trimming and J lost 4 bases, with 15 bases between them. The CDR3 is 15 amino acids. Germline V gives CDR1 KGHSH, CDR2 LQKENI. The CDR3 sequence: CASSPDMVVGETQYF. CDR3 bases: TGTGCCAGCTCACCCGACATGGTTGTCGGAGAGACCCAGTACTTC. The variable domain in full, with the rest retrieved from reference TRBV18 and TRBJ2-5, is NAGVMQNPRHLVRRRGQEARLRCSPMKGHSHVYWYRQLPEEGLKFMVYLQKENIIDESGMPKERFSAEFPKEGPSILRIQQVVRGDSAAYFCASSPDMVVGETQYFGPGTRLLVL.